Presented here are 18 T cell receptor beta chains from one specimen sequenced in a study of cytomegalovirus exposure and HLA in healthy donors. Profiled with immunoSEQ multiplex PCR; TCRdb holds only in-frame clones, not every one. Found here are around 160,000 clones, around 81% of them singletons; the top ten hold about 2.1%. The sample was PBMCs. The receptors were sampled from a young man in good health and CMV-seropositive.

The CDR3 here is CASSRRGTSNTEAFF. The CDR3 nucleotides read TGTGCCAGCAGCCGCCGCGGGACCAGTAACACTGAAGCTTTCTTT. The rearrangement joins TRBV9 to TRBJ1-1; weak D call: TRBD1 (5 bases). The germline V gene encodes CDR1 SGDLS and CDR2 YYNGEE. The CDR3 consists of 15 residues. The V end lost 4 bases, the J end lost 2 bases, and 15 bases lay between the germline ends.

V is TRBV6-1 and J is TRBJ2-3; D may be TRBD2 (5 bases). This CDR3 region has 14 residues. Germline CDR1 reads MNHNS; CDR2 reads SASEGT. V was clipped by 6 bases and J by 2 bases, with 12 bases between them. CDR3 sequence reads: CASRLESPTDTQYF. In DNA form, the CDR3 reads TGTGCCAGCAGACTAGAGAGTCCCACAGATACGCAGTATTTT.

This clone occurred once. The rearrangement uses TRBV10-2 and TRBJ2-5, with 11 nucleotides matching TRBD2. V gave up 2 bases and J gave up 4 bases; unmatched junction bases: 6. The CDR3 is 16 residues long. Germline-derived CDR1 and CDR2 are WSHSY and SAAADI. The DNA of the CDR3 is TGCGCCAGCAGTGAGGGGAGACTAGCGGGGTTAGAGACCCAGTACTTC. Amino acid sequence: CASSEGRLAGLETQYF.

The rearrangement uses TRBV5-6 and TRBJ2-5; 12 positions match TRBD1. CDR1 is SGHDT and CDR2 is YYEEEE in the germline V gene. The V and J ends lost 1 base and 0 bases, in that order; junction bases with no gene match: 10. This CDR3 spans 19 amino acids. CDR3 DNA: TGTGCCAGCAGCTTGATGGGACAGGGGGCTAGCGGGGACCAAGAGACCCAGTACTTC. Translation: CASSLMGQGASGDQETQYF.

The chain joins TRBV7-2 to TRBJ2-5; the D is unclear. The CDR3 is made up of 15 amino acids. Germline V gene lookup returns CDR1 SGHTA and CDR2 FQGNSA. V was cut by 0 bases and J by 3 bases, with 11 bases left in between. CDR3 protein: CASSLALIVKETQYF. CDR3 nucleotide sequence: TGTGCCAGCAGCTTAGCGCTAATCGTCAAAGAGACCCAGTACTTC.

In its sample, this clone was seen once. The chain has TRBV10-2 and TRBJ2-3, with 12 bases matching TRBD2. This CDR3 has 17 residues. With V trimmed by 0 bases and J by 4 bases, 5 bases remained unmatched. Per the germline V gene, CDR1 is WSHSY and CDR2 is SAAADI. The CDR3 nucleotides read TGCGCCAGCAGTGAGTCGGCTAGCGGGGGGGCAGCAGATACGCAGTATTTT. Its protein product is CASSESASGGAADTQYF.

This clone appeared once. This chain's CDR3 is CASSIEAGYQPQHF. CDR3 DNA sequence: TGTGCCAGTAGTATAGAGGCGGGGTATCAGCCCCAGCATTTT. The rearrangement links TRBV19 to TRBJ1-5; D remains ambiguous. Germline-derived CDR1 and CDR2 are LNHDA and SQIVND (reference sequence). The CDR3 runs 14 residues. V gave up 0 bases and J gave up 5 bases, with 8 bases separating them.

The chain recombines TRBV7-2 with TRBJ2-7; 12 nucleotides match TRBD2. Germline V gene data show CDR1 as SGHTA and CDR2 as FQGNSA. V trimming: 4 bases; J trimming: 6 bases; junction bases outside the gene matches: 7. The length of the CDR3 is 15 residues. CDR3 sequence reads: CASSSSLAGGPEQYF. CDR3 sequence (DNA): TGTGCCAGCAGCTCCTCTCTAGCGGGGGGGCCCGAGCAGTACTTC.

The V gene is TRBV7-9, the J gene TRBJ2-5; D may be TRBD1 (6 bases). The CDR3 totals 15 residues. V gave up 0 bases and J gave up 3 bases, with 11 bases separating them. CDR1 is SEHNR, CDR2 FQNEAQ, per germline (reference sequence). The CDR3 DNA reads TGTGCCAGCAGCTTAGCGGACAGCTTGAAAGAGACCCAGTACTTC. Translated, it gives CASSLADSLKETQYF.

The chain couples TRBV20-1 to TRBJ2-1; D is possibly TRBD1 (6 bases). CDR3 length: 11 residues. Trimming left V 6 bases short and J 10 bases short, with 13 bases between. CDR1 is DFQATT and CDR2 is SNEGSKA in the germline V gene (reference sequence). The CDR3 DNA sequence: TGCAGTGCCCCGACAGGTCCCGAGCAGTTCTTC. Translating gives CSAPTGPEQFF.

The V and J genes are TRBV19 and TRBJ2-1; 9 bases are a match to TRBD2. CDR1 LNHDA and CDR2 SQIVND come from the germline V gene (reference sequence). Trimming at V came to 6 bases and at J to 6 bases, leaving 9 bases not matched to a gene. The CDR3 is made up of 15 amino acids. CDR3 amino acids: CASRHGTSLGNEQFF. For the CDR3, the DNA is TGTGCCAGTAGACATGGGACTAGCTTGGGCAATGAGCAGTTCTTC.

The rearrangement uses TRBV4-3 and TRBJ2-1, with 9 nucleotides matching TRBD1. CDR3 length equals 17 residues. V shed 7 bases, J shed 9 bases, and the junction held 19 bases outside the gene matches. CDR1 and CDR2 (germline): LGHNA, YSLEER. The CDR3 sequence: CASNIWGTGRKVGEQFF. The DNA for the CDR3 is TGCGCCAGCAACATATGGGGGACAGGGAGAAAGGTTGGTGAGCAGTTCTTC.

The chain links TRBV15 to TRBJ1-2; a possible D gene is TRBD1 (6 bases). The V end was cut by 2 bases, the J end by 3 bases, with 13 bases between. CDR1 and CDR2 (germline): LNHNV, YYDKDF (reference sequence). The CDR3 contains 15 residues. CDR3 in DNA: TGTGCCACCAGCAGAAGCCAGGGGTGGGACTATGGCTACACCTTC. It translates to CATSRSQGWDYGYTF.

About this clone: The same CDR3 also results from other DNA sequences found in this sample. CDR3: CAISESDSSYEQYF. CDR3 nucleotides: TGTGCCATCAGTGAGTCGGACAGCTCCTACGAGCAGTACTTC. The chain combines TRBV10-3 with TRBJ2-7, with D perhaps matching TRBD1 (6 bases). Germline V gene lookup returns CDR1 ENHRY and CDR2 SYGVKD. This CDR3 has 14 residues. V lost 0 bases and J lost 0, with 6 bases in between.

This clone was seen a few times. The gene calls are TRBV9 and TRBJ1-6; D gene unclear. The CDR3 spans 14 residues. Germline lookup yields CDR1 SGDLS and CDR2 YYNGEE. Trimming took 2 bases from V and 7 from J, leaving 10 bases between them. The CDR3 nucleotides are TGTGCCAGCAGCGTGGCAGGCGGGAATTCACCCCTCCACTTT. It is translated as CASSVAGGNSPLHF. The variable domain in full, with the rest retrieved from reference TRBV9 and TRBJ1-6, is DSGVTQTPKHLITATGQRVTLRCSPRSGDLSVYWYQQSLDQGLQFLIQYYNGEERAKGNILERFSAQQFPDLHSELNLSSLELGDSALYFCASSVAGGNSPLHFGNGTRLTVT.

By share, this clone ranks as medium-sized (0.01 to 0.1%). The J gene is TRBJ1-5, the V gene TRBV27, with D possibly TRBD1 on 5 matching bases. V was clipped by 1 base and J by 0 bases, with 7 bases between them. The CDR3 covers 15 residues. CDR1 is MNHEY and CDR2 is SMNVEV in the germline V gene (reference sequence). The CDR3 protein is CASSLWGDSNQPQHF. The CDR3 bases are TGTGCCAGCAGTTTATGGGGGGATAGCAATCAGCCCCAGCATTTT.

Here the CDR3 reads CASSGEQNSSTDTQYF. CDR3 bases: TGTGCCAGCAGTGGGGAGCAAAACTCAAGCACAGATACGCAGTATTTT. This chain links TRBV2 with TRBJ2-3, with D tentatively TRBD2 (5 bases). The CDR3 length is 16 residues. With 4 bases removed from V and 0 bases from J, the gap between germline ends came to 14 bases. Germline V gives CDR1 SNHLY, CDR2 FYNNEI. The full variable domain, with the rest looked up from reference TRBV2 and TRBJ2-3, is EPEVTQTPSHQVTQMGQEVILRCVPISNHLYFYWYRQILGQKVEFLVSFYNNEISEKSEIFDDQFSVERPDGSNFTLKIRSTKLEDSAMYFCASSGEQNSSTDTQYFGPGTRLTVL.

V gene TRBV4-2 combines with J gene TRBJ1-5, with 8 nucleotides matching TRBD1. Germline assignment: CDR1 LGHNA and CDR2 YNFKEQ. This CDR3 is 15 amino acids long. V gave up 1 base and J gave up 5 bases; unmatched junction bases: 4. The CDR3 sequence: CASSQGTGLYQPQHF. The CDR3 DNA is TGTGCCAGCAGCCAAGGGACAGGGCTATATCAGCCCCAGCATTTT.